This note documents a single T cell receptor (beta chain) sequence. Only in-frame clones appear in the TCRdb table, and some are missing; sequencing was by immunoSEQ multiplex PCR. Here the sample spans roughly 250,000 clones, around 90% being singletons. In germline, CDR1 is SGHAT, CDR2 FQNNGV. Trimming left V 1 base short and J 4 bases short, with 11 bases between. This CDR3 is 15 amino acids long. The data were taken from a study of blood T cell repertoires in COVID-19. What was sequenced was peripheral blood. The chain combines TRBV11-2 with TRBJ1-3; no clear D gene. The receptor comes from a woman in her thirties with acute or convalescent COVID-19. CDR3 sequence (DNA): TGTGCCAGCAGCTTAGTCCCGGGGTGGGGAAACACCATATATTTT. Translated: CASSLVPGWGNTIYF.